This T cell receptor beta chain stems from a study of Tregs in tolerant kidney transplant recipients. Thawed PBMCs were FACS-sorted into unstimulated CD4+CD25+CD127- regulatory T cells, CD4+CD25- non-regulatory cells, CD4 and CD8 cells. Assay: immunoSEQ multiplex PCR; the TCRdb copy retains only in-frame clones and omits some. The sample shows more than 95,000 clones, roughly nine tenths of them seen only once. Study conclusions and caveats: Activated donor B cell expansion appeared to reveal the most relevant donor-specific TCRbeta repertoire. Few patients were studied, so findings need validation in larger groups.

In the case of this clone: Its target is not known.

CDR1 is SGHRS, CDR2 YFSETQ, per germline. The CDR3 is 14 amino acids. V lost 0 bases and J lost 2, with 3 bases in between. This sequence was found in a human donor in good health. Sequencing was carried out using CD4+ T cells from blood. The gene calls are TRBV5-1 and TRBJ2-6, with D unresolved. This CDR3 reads CASSLAAGANVLTF. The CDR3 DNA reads TGCGCCAGCAGCTTGGCTGCTGGGGCCAACGTCCTGACTTTC. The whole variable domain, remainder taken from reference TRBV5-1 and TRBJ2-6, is KAGVTQTPRYLIKTRGQQVTLSCSPISGHRSVSWYQQTPGQGLQFLFEYFSETQRNKGNFPGRFSGRQFSNSRSEMNVSTLELGDSALYLCASSLAAGANVLTFGAGSRLTVL.